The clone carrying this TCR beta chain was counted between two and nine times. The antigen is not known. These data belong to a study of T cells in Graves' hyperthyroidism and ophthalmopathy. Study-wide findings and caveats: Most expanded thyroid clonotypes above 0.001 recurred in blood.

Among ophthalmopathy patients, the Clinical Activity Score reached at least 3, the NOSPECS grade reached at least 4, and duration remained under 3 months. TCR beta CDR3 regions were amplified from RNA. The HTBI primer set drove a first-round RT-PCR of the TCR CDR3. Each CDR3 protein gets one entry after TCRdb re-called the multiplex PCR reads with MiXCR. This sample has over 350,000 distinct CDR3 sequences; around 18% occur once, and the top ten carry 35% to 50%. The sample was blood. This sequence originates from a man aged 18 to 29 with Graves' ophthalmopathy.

The CDR3 nucleotides read TGCGCCAGCAGCCAACCAGGGGGCGGAGAGACCCAGTACTTC. This encodes CASSQPGGGETQYF. The chain recombines TRBV4-1 with TRBJ2-5; 8 positions agree with TRBD1. Germline loops: CDR1 MGHRA, CDR2 YSYEKL. The CDR3 is 14 amino acids. V dropped 2 bases and J dropped 4; count of bases not matched to a gene: 3.